This TCR beta chain appears in the sequencing data of a study of blood T cell repertoires in COVID-19. Background on the study: Acute and convalescent COVID-19 samples came from the United States, Italy and Spain. T cells, B-cell-depleted T cells, or PBMCs provided the cDNA or gDNA that served as material.

Trimming removed 3 bases from V and 4 bases from J; junction bases left unmatched: 10. Germline CDR1 and CDR2: SGDLS and YYNGEE. The CDR3 totals 15 residues. Under the authors' procedure: For nucleated cells, counts were estimated from reference gene primer amplification. TCRdb's table, derived via immunoSEQ multiplex PCR, lists solely in-frame clones and lacks some. The DNA was the basis for D and trimming; V, J and clone size are from that table. The sample consists of 50,000 to 70,000 clones, 90% of them appearing once. Sequencing was carried out using peripheral blood. This chain links TRBV9 with TRBJ2-7; TRBD1 matches at 7 bases. The sequence was collected from a human donor with active COVID-19. The donor label of this sample is uncertain. The CDR3 bases are TGTGCCAGCAGCGCTCCGGGACAGCTGACTTACGAGCAGTACTTC. Amino acid sequence: CASSAPGQLTYEQYF.